This T cell receptor beta chain was observed in a study of blood T cell repertoires in COVID-19. Study in general: Donors in the United States, Italy and Spain gave samples during acute or convalescent COVID-19.

Assay: immunoSEQ multiplex PCR; the TCRdb copy retains only in-frame clones and omits some. The data show hundreds of thousands of clones, 75% to 85% seen once. Germline V lookup: CDR1 SNHLY, CDR2 FYNNEI. The germline V and J ends were trimmed by 0 bases and 3 bases, with 17 bases remaining between them. There are 17 residues in the CDR3. The sequence derives from a man aged 45-65 years with active or convalescent COVID-19. The sequencing input was peripheral blood. The chain recombines TRBV2 with TRBJ1-1, with a tentative D call TRBD1 (5 bases). The CDR3 DNA sequence: TGTGCCAGCAGTGAAGCGCTGGCAGGGCGGAAGGACACTGAAGCTTTCTTT. It yields the protein CASSEALAGRKDTEAFF.